Each of the 28 T cell receptor beta chains below was sequenced from the same sample in a study of CD8+ T cells in alopecia areata. Treatment: oral pan-JAK inhibitor, 5-10 mg twice daily. TCR sequencing used cDNA made by reverse transcription of extracted RNA. Clones were sequenced by immunoSEQ multiplex PCR, and TCRdb holds only the in-frame ones, with some missing. The sample yields fewer than 200,000 clones, approximately 60% seen once. Sequencing was performed on CD4+ T cells sorted from blood, taken at week 24, from a patient treated with tofacitinib. The receptor source for this set is a human donor with alopecia areata.

The chain's CDR3 is CASSQSPGANEKLFF. The CDR3, as DNA: TGCGCCAGCAGTCAATCCCCCGGGGCTAATGAAAAACTGTTTTTT. The chain joins TRBV23-1 to TRBJ1-4; D not certain. TRBV23-1 is given ORF status, its function remaining uncertain. Trimming took off 0 bases at V and 3 bases at J, with 8 bases between the two ends. The CDR3 sequence is 15 residues long.

The rearrangement links TRBV5-1 to TRBJ2-3, with no clear D. V gave up 3 bases and J gave up 2 bases, with 10 bases separating them. The CDR3 loop spans 14 amino acids. CDR1 is SGHRS, CDR2 YFSETQ, per germline. The CDR3 DNA reads TGCGCCAGCAGCTCCCGGACGAACACAGATACGCAGTATTTT. Translated, it gives CASSSRTNTDTQYF.

The rearrangement joins TRBV27 to TRBJ2-5; D unclear. This CDR3 comprises 10 residues. Germline lookup yields CDR1 MNHEY and CDR2 SMNVEV (reference sequence). The V end was cut by 7 bases, the J end by 8 bases, with 8 bases between. CDR3 loop: CASITPTQYF. The CDR3 DNA is TGTGCCAGCATAACTCCAACCCAGTACTTC.

The chain recombines TRBV5-1 with TRBJ2-7; the match to TRBD1 covers 8 bases. V shed 4 bases and J 0 bases; nucleotides not matched to a gene: 6. Germline V gene sequence: CDR1 SGHRS, CDR2 YFSETQ. The CDR3 is 15 amino acids. CDR3 coding DNA: TGCGCCAGCAGCCCGGGACAGGCAGTCTCCTACGAGCAGTACTTC. This sequence encodes CASSPGQAVSYEQYF.

The rearrangement links TRBV29-1 to TRBJ2-7, with D maybe TRBD2 (6 bases). The V and J ends lost 4 bases and 3 bases respectively, with 13 bases between them. The CDR3 covers 13 residues. Germline values: CDR1 SQVTM, CDR2 ANQGSEA. Written as DNA, the CDR3 is TGCAGCGTTGTGTTGGTGGGGGGCTACGAGCAGTACTTC. Its translation: CSVVLVGGYEQYF.

This chain connects TRBV4-1 to TRBJ1-5; weak D call: TRBD1 (5 bases). Germline assignment: CDR1 MGHRA and CDR2 YSYEKL. CDR3 length equals 17 residues. V was cut by 2 bases and J by 0 bases, with 14 bases left in between. CDR3 amino acids: CASSQNTQGLSNQPQHF. In DNA, the CDR3 is TGCGCCAGCAGCCAAAATACTCAGGGCCTTAGCAATCAGCCCCAGCATTTT.

The V and J genes are TRBV30 and TRBJ2-5; no reliable D call. Germline CDR1 reads GTSNPN; CDR2 reads SVGIG (reference sequence). The ends were cut back, 0 bases at V and 2 bases at J, with 4 bases in the middle. This CDR3 spans 12 amino acids. The CDR3 sequence is CAWSVQQETQYF. CDR3 nucleotide sequence: TGTGCCTGGAGTGTACAGCAAGAGACCCAGTACTTC.

The chain has TRBV30 and TRBJ2-4, with unresolved D. Germline V gene lookup returns CDR1 GTSNPN and CDR2 SVGIG (reference sequence). The CDR3 is made up of 15 amino acids. The V end was cut by 2 bases, the J end by 0 bases, with 11 bases between. The DNA for the CDR3 is TGTGCCTGGAGTCTGCCCCTGATAGCCAAAAACATTCAGTACTTC. Its protein product is CAWSLPLIAKNIQYF.

The chain is built from TRBV29-1 and TRBJ2-5; D unclear. Germline V CDR1 and CDR2: SQVTM, ANQGSEA. The V end lost 7 bases, the J end lost 0 bases, and 9 bases lay between the germline ends. The CDR3 loop spans 12 amino acids. The CDR3 here is CSDRRDQETQYF. DNA for the CDR3: TGCAGCGACAGAAGGGACCAAGAGACCCAGTACTTC. Complete variable domain (other parts from reference TRBV29-1 and TRBJ2-5): SAVISQKPSRDICQRGTSLTIQCQVDSQVTMMFWYRQQPGQSLTLIATANQGSEATYESGFVIDKFPISRPNLTFSTLTVSNMSPEDSSIYLCSDRRDQETQYFGPGTRLLVL.

The chain uses TRBV6-5 and TRBJ2-7; D is possibly TRBD2 (6 bases). CDR3 length: 14 residues. The germline V and J ends were trimmed by 2 bases and 0 bases, with 8 bases remaining between them. CDR1 and CDR2 (germline): MNHEY, SVGAGI. CDR3 in amino acids: CASSYGGDSYEQYF. The DNA for the CDR3 is TGTGCCAGCAGTTACGGCGGGGACTCCTACGAGCAGTACTTC.

V gene TRBV19 combines with J gene TRBJ1-5; D remains ambiguous. This CDR3 has 13 amino acids. Trimming left V 7 bases short and J 0 bases short, with 7 bases between. CDR1 LNHDA and CDR2 SQIVND come from the germline V gene (reference sequence). CDR3 region: CASKGYSNQPQHF. In DNA, the CDR3 is TGTGCCAGTAAAGGATATAGCAATCAGCCCCAGCATTTT.

As DNA, the CDR3 is TGCAGCGTCCATGCTAGCGGAGGTCGGCTCGGGGAGCAGTTCTTC. Translation gives CSVHASGGRLGEQFF. The chain couples TRBV29-1 to TRBJ2-1, with TRBD2 identical over 7 bases. CDR3 length: 15 residues. The V gene end was trimmed by 6 bases and the J gene end by 10 bases; junction bases not matched to a gene: 18. Germline lookup yields CDR1 SQVTM and CDR2 ANQGSEA.

The chain links TRBV18 to TRBJ1-6; 8 bases match TRBD1. The germline V gene has CDR1 KGHSH and CDR2 LQKENI. This CDR3 has 15 residues. J gave up 7 bases and V 2 bases, and 4 bases lay outside the gene matches. CDR3 residues: CASSPGWDRNSPLHF. CDR3 coding DNA: TGTGCCAGCTCACCAGGTTGGGACAGGAATTCACCCCTCCACTTT.

This chain joins TRBV4-1 and TRBJ2-1; TRBD1 matches 8 bases. The CDR3 has 16 amino acids. Germline CDR1 and CDR2: MGHRA and YSYEKL. J lost 6 bases, V lost 6 bases, and 13 bases had no gene match. In DNA, the CDR3 is TGCGCCAGCAGTCTTGGAGGGACAGGACATTCCAATGAGCAGTTCTTC. This gives the protein CASSLGGTGHSNEQFF.

This clone was seen a few times. The chain couples TRBV29-1 to TRBJ2-1, with 9 bases identical to TRBD1. Germline CDR1 is SQVTM and CDR2 is ANQGSEA. With V trimmed by 7 bases and J by 16 bases, 8 bases remained unmatched. The CDR3 sequence is 10 residues long. The CDR3 protein is CSGGDRDKFF. DNA of the CDR3: TGCAGCGGAGGGGACAGGGACAAATTCTTC.

This clone was counted only a few times. The chain recombines TRBV29-1 with TRBJ2-3; D remains unclear. The length of the CDR3 is 14 residues. Trimming shortened V by 4 bases and J by 2 bases, and 13 bases separated the two germline ends. Germline V gene data show CDR1 as SQVTM and CDR2 as ANQGSEA. This CDR3 reads CSVAQRHHTDTQYF. The CDR3 DNA sequence: TGCAGCGTTGCACAGCGCCATCACACAGATACGCAGTATTTT.

This chain connects TRBV18 to TRBJ2-1, with unresolved D. The CDR3 is 13 residues long. The V and J ends lost 3 bases and 12 bases respectively, with 15 bases between them. Germline V gene sequence: CDR1 KGHSH, CDR2 LQKENI. This chain's CDR3 is CASSPGTELGQFF. The CDR3, as DNA: TGTGCCAGCTCACCGGGCACGGAATTGGGGCAGTTCTTC.

The V and J genes are TRBV7-2 and TRBJ1-1; D not resolved. The V gene lost 2 bases and the J gene lost 1 base, with 2 bases spanning the gap. The CDR3 has 12 amino acids. Germline CDR1 is SGHTA and CDR2 is FQGNSA. The CDR3 reads CASSLKNTEAFF. The CDR3 nucleotides are TGTGCCAGCAGCTTAAAGAACACTGAAGCTTTCTTT.

The chain couples TRBV15 to TRBJ1-1; D might be TRBD1 (5 bases). V was cut by 0 bases and J by 8 bases, with 13 bases left in between. This CDR3 has 14 residues. CDR1 and CDR2 from the germline V gene are LNHNV and YYDKDF (reference sequence). This CDR3 is CATSRDRQGVEAFF. The CDR3 region has the DNA TGTGCCACCAGCAGAGATCGTCAGGGAGTAGAAGCTTTCTTT.

The chain has TRBV20-1 and TRBJ2-4; unclear D gene. V shed 6 bases and J shed 10 bases, with 13 bases lying between them. CDR1 is DFQATT and CDR2 is SNEGSKA in the germline V gene (reference sequence). The CDR3 totals 11 residues. The CDR3 here is CSAQTLVIQYF. For the CDR3, the DNA is TGCAGTGCCCAAACCTTGGTAATTCAGTACTTC.

The V call is TRBV29-1, the J call TRBJ2-5; the match to TRBD1 covers 9 bases. The CDR3 contains 14 residues. Germline CDR1 is SQVTM and CDR2 is ANQGSEA. V was pared by 7 bases and J by 3 bases, with 9 bases of the junction left unmatched. CDR3 residues: CSAGTGSFKETQYF. CDR3 coding DNA: TGCAGCGCCGGGACAGGGAGCTTTAAAGAGACCCAGTACTTC.

The rearrangement joins TRBV30 to TRBJ1-1; D ambiguous. V was trimmed by 0 bases and J by 4 bases, leaving 12 bases between them. This CDR3 spans 14 amino acids. Germline-derived CDR1 and CDR2 are GTSNPN and SVGIG (reference sequence). As DNA, the CDR3 is TGTGCCTGGAGTGTTTCGGGATTTGGCACTGAAGCTTTCTTT. It translates to CAWSVSGFGTEAFF. Drawing the rest from reference TRBV30 and TRBJ1-1, the complete variable domain is SQTIHQWPATLVQPVGSPLSLECTVEGTSNPNLYWYRQAAGRGLQLLFYSVGIGQISSEVPQNLSASRPQDRQFILSSKKLLLSDSGFYLCAWSVSGFGTEAFFGQGTRLTVV.

V usage is TRBV29-1 and J usage is TRBJ1-1; D is perhaps TRBD1 (6 bases). CDR1 and CDR2 (germline): SQVTM, ANQGSEA. The CDR3 contains 16 residues. V was clipped by 4 bases and J by 5 bases, with 23 bases between them. The CDR3 reads CSVASPATGLLTEAFF. The CDR3 DNA sequence: TGCAGCGTTGCCTCCCCCGCGACAGGTCTTTTGACTGAAGCTTTCTTT.

A remark on this clone: One end of the junction does not line up with germline, which may come from a read error. CDR3 nucleotide sequence: TGTGCCAGCAGCAAAGAGGTTACAGGCACTGAAGCTTTCTTT. Translating gives CASSKEVTGTEAFF. The gene calls are TRBV4-2 and TRBJ1-1, with D possibly being TRBD1 (5 bases). The CDR3 runs to 14 residues. From germline, CDR1 is LGHNA and CDR2 YNFKEQ.

This chain uses TRBV5-1 with TRBJ1-1; D is ambiguous. Trimming shortened V by 0 bases and J by 2 bases, and 5 bases separated the two germline ends. CDR1 is SGHRS, CDR2 YFSETQ, per germline. The CDR3 is 13 residues long. The chain's CDR3 is CASSLAANTEAFF. CDR3 nucleotide sequence: TGCGCCAGCAGCTTGGCGGCTAACACTGAAGCTTTCTTT.

The CDR3 DNA sequence: TGTGCCAGCTCACCACAATTTAGGGGCGGAGGATATGGCTACACCTTC. Its translation: CASSPQFRGGGYGYTF. This chain uses TRBV18 with TRBJ1-2, with D maybe TRBD1 (5 bases). The CDR3 sequence is 16 residues long. Germline CDR1 KGHSH, CDR2 LQKENI. Trimming left V 1 base short and J 5 bases short, with 17 bases between.

This clone has at least ten counts. The rearrangement links TRBV14 to TRBJ2-3; the D gene is possibly TRBD1 (5 bases). This CDR3 region has 15 residues. V lost 2 bases and J lost 3, with 12 bases in between. The V gene's germline CDR1 is SGHDN and CDR2 FVKESK. The CDR3 nucleotides are TGTGCCAGCAGCCAAACCAGGGTGGCAACAGATACGCAGTATTTT. This encodes CASSQTRVATDTQYF.

The chain combines TRBV9 with TRBJ2-3; D uncertain. V lost 4 bases, J lost 4 bases, and 10 bases lay in between. The CDR3 extends over 13 amino acids. Germline V gene data show CDR1 as SGDLS and CDR2 as YYNGEE. The DNA for the CDR3 is TGTGCCAGCAGCTCCCGTGGGGCAGATACGCAGTATTTT. This encodes CASSSRGADTQYF.